Sequencing of this T cell receptor beta chain was carried out in a study of T cell responses to AZD1222 COVID-19 vaccine. General study results and limits: Clonal diversity was possibly underestimated, and the donors were mostly white British, with more females. A reported finding is that nearly half of spike-specific TCRs target unmutated variant regions. Recipients of AZD1222 seropositive at baseline numbered only 6 or 7.

Second-dose groups at about 4 or about 12 weeks were pooled. This CDR3 spans 15 amino acids. V trimming: 4 bases; J trimming: 4 bases; junction bases outside the gene matches: 5. Germline V gene data show CDR1 as LGHNA and CDR2 as YSLEER. As concerns this clone: Its matching antigen is unknown.

Measured with immunoSEQ multiplex PCR; TCRdb has only the in-frame clones, and not every one. The sample holds 120,000 to 150,000 clones; 90% are singletons and the top ten take under 2%. This specimen was peripheral blood, taken 28 days after the second AZD1222 dose. This receptor was obtained from an adult who received the AZD1222 COVID-19 vaccine. The genes are TRBV4-3 and TRBJ2-2, with TRBD2 identical over 8 bases. The CDR3 reads CASSRSLAATGELFF. DNA for the CDR3: TGCGCCAGCAGCCGCTCACTAGCGGCCACCGGGGAGCTGTTTTTT.